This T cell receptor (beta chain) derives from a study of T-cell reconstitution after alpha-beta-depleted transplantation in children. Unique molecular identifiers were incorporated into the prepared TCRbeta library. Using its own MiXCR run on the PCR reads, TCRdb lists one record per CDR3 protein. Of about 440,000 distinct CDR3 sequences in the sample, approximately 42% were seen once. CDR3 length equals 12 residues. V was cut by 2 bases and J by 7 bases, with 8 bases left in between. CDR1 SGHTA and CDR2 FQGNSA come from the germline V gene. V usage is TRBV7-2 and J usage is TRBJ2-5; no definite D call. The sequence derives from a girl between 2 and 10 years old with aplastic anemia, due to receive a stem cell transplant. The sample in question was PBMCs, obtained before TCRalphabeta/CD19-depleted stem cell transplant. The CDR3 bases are TGTGCCAGCAGCTTACGGTTAGGGACCCAGTACTTC. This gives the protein CASSLRLGTQYF.